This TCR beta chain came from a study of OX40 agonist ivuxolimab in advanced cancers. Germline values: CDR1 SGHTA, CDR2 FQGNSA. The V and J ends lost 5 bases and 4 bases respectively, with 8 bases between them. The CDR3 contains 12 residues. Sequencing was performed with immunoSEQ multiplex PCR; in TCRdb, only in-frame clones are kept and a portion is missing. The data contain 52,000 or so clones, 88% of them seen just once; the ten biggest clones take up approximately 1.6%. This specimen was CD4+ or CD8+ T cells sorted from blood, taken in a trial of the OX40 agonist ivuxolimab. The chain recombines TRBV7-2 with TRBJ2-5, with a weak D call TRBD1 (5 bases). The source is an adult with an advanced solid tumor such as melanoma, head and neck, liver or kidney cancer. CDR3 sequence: CASSIQAETQYF. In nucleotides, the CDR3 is TGTGCCAGCAGCATACAGGCAGAGACCCAGTACTTC.